This section outlines one T cell receptor beta chain sequence together with its context. The antigen is unknown. Together with a sample-barcoded 5' primer, a J-beta primer mix was included in a second PCR lasting about 7 to 12 cycles. TCRdb re-called the 5' RACE reads with MiXCR, one entry per CDR3 protein. In the table there are over a million distinct CDR3 sequences, 35% to 50% of which are singletons. This entry comes from a study of blood T cells in healthy people across ages. General study findings and limits: Age brought a roughly linear fall in TCR beta diversity measured per million T cells.

Trimming left V 5 bases short and J 5 bases short, with 18 bases between. Germline V gene sequence: CDR1 SGHAT, CDR2 FQNNGV. This CDR3 is 15 amino acids long. The source is a woman aged 55-70 years in good health. The rearrangement uses TRBV11-2 and TRBJ1-1; D gene unclear. The sequenced sample consisted of blood. In DNA form, the CDR3 reads TGTGCCAGCAGCCCCCCACGAGGAGTGTATACTGAAGCTTTCTTT. Translated, it gives CASSPPRGVYTEAFF.